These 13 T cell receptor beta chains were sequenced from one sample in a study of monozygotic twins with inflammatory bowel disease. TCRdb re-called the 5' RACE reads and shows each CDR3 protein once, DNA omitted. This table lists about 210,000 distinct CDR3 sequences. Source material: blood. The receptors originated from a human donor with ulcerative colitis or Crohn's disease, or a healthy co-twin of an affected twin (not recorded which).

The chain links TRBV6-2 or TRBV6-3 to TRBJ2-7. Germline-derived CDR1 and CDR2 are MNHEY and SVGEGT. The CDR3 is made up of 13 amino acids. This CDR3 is CASSEPYSYEQYF.

The CDR3 protein is CASSYPPGLGENEQYF. V usage is TRBV6-2 or TRBV6-3 and J usage is TRBJ2-7; TCRdb lists TRBD2, though no DNA is available to test this call. Germline-derived CDR1 and CDR2 are MNHEY and SVGEGT. The CDR3 runs 16 residues.

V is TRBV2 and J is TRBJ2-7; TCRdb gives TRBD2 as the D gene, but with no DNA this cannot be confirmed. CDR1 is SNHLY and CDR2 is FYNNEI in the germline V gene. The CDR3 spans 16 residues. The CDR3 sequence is CASSEEEGNELYEQYF. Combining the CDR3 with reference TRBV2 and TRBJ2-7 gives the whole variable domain EPEVTQTPSHQVTQMGQEVILRCVPISNHLYFYWYRQILGQKVEFLVSFYNNEISEKSEIFDDQFSVERPDGSNFTLKIRSTKLEDSAMYFCASSEEEGNELYEQYFGPGTRLTVT.

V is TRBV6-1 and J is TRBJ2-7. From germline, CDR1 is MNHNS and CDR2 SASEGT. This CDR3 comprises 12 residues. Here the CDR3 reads CASSDTLSEQYF.

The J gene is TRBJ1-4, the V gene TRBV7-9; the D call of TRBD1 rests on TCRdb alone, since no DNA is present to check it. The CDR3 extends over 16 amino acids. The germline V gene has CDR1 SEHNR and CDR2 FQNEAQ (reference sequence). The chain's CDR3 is CASSSGQGGANEKLFF.

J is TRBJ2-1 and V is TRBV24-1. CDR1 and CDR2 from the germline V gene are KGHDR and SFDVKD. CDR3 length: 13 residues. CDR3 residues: CATSDSGSDEQFF.

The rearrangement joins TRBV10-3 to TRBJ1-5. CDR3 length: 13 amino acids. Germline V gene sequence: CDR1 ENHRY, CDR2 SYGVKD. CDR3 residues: CAIRGTPDQPQHF.

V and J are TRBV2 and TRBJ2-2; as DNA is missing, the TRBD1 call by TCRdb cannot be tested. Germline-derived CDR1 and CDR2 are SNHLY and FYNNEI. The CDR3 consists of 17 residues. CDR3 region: CASSGTGIGTHTGELFF.

The CDR3 here is CASSLGRTSGPGGSYNEQFF. V and J are TRBV11-1 and TRBJ2-1; absent DNA, TCRdb's TRBD2 call cannot be checked. The CDR3 has 20 residues. Germline lookup yields CDR1 SGHAT and CDR2 FQDESV (reference sequence).

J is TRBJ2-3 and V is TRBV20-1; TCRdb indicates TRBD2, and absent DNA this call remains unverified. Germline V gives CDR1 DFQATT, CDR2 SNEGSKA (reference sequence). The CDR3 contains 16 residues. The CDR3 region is CSAPSLPGLAVDTQYF.

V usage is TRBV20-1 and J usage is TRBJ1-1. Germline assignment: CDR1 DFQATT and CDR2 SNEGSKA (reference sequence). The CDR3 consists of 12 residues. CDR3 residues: CSAPDVNTEAFF.

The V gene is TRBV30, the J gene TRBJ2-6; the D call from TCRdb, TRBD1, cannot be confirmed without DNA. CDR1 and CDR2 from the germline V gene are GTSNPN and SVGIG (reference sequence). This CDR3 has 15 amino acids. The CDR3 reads CAWSQGAIGANVLTF.

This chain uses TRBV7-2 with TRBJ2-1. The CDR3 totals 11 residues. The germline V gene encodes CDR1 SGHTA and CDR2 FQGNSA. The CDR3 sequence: CASSYYNEQSF.